The clone carrying this TCR beta chain came up once. Its antigen is as yet unknown. The sample comes from a study of T cell repertoires in cytomegalovirus infection. Overall study context: CMV infection and matching HLA type were both indicated by public TCR beta signatures. Overall study findings and caveats: Summed frequency of public TCR beta families distinguished CMV carriers with the relevant HLA. CMV-specific HLA-C-restricted TCR beta clonotypes dominated the ex vivo response.

Deletions cut 3 bases from V and 4 bases from J, with 22 bases between. This CDR3 has 17 amino acids. The germline gives CDR1 SGHRS, CDR2 YFSETQ. TCRdb fed the reads into MiXCR, producing one record per CDR3 protein. The top ten hold around a sixth of the sample, which has under 850,000 distinct CDR3 sequences, roughly 30% seen once. The J gene is TRBJ2-5, the V gene TRBV5-1; possible D gene TRBD1, 6 bases. The sequences come from cultured PBMCs, collected from culture after CMV antigen stimulation. This sequence originates from a human donor in good health (CMV status not recorded). Some clones in this sample may be carry-over from other donors' samples. CDR3 region: CASSSPRLDRSGETQYF. CDR3 DNA: TGCGCCAGCAGCTCCCCAAGACTTGACAGGTCCGGAGAGACCCAGTACTTC.